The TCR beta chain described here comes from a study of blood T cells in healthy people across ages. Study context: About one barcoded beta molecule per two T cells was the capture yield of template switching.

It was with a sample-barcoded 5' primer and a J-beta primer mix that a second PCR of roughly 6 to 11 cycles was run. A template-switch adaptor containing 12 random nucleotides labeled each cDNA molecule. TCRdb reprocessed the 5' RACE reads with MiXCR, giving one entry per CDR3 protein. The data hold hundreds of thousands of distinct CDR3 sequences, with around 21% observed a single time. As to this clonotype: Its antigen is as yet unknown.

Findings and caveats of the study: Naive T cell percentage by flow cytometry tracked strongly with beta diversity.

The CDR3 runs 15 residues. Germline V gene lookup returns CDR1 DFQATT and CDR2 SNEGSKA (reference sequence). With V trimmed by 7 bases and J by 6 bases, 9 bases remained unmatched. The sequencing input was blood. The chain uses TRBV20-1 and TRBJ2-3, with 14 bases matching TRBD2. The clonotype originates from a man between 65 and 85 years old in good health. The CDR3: CSVTGLAGAMDTQYF. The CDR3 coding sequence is TGCAGTGTTACGGGACTAGCGGGAGCGATGGATACGCAGTATTTT.